These 21 T cell receptor beta chains share one sample of origin, sequenced in a study of Ad26.COV2.S vaccination and SARS-CoV-2 variants. Treatment of the sample: around 19 received Ad26.COV2.S at low or high dose, single or two shots; 5 received placebo; per-sample allocation not given. Collection of the samples took place on day 63 after the first injection of vaccine or placebo. Clones were sequenced by immunoSEQ multiplex PCR, and TCRdb holds only the in-frame ones, with some missing. This sample yields hundreds of thousands of clones, of which 80% to 90% are seen a single time; around 10% belongs to the top ten. The specimen comprised peripheral blood, sampled in a trial of Ad26.COV2.S vaccine versus placebo. These receptors were obtained from a person between 18 and 60 years old who received the Ad26.COV2.S COVID-19 vaccine or a placebo.

The V call is TRBV19, the J call TRBJ2-7; D possibly corresponds to TRBD1 (6 bases). The germline gives CDR1 LNHDA, CDR2 SQIVND (reference sequence). Trimming took 3 bases from V and 10 from J, leaving 19 bases between them. CDR3 length equals 14 residues. The CDR3 sequence is CASSIDQGQRGQYF. The CDR3, as DNA: TGTGCCAGTAGTATCGACCAGGGACAAAGGGGTCAGTACTTC.

This clone was picked up a small number of times. The rearrangement joins TRBV7-9 to TRBJ2-5; D not resolved. Between the trimmed V and J ends, which lost 1 base and 2 bases, there was a span of 11 bases. The CDR3 length is 15 residues. Germline assignment: CDR1 SEHNR and CDR2 FQNEAQ (reference sequence). CDR3 protein: CASSLGTIGQETQYF. The DNA of the CDR3 is TGTGCCAGCAGCTTAGGAACTATAGGGCAAGAGACCCAGTACTTC. The whole variable domain, remainder taken from reference TRBV7-9 and TRBJ2-5, is DTGVSQNPRHKITKRGQNVTFRCDPISEHNRLYWYRQTLGQGPEFLTYFQNEAQLEKSRLLSDRFSAERPKGSFSTLEIQRTEQGDSAMYLCASSLGTIGQETQYFGPGTRLLVL.

A remark on this clone: The conserved final phenylalanine or tryptophan is absent from the CDR3, which likely points to a read error. The limits of the CDR3 on the DNA are not certain, so only TCRdb's listed CDR3 is given. The rearrangement links TRBV20-1 to TRBJ1-2; the D call of TRBD1 is as the table states it, not checked on the DNA. The CDR3 length is 10 residues, termini included. Germline V gene sequence: CDR1 DFQATT, CDR2 SNEGSKA (reference sequence). This chain's CDR3 is CSARVQGYAI.

The chain is built from TRBV6-1 and TRBJ2-1; 8 bases are a match to TRBD2. The CDR3 totals 15 residues. CDR1 MNHNS and CDR2 SASEGT come from the germline V gene. V lost 2 bases to trimming and J lost 0 bases; unmatched junction nucleotides: 0. CDR3 bases: TGTGCCAGCAGTGAAAGCGGGAGCTCCTACAATGAGCAGTTCTTC. Amino acids: CASSESGSSYNEQFF.

The V call is TRBV7-8, the J call TRBJ2-3, with D maybe TRBD2 (6 bases). CDR1 is SGHVS, CDR2 FQNEAQ, per germline. The V end was cut by 4 bases, the J end by 9 bases, with 14 bases between. The CDR3 runs to 13 residues. The CDR3 protein is CASSSHTGVTQYF. CDR3 coding DNA: TGTGCCAGCAGCTCCCATACGGGAGTAACGCAGTATTTT. Complete variable domain (other parts from reference TRBV7-8 and TRBJ2-3): GAGVSQSPRYKVAKRGQDVALRCDPISGHVSLFWYQQALGQGPEFLTYFQNEAQLDKSGLPSDRFFAERPEGSVSTLKIQRTQQEDSAVYLCASSSHTGVTQYFGPGTRLTVL.

This chain joins TRBV27 and TRBJ2-7; 11 bases align to TRBD2. V trimming: 4 bases; J trimming: 2 bases; junction bases outside the gene matches: 4. CDR1 MNHEY and CDR2 SMNVEV come from the germline V gene (reference sequence). The CDR3 sequence is 15 residues long. CDR3 in amino acids: CASSSGLAGAYEQYF. The CDR3, as DNA: TGTGCCAGCAGTTCAGGACTAGCGGGTGCCTACGAGCAGTACTTC.

The gene calls are TRBV7-2 and TRBJ2-3; D ambiguous. Germline CDR1 SGHTA, CDR2 FQGNSA. Trimming took off 4 bases at V and 1 base at J, with 12 bases between the two ends. This CDR3 comprises 15 residues. The chain's CDR3 is CASSSWTPGTDTQYF. In DNA, the CDR3 is TGTGCCAGCAGCTCCTGGACGCCTGGCACAGATACGCAGTATTTT.

The chain carries TRBV7-2 and TRBJ1-2; no definite D call. With 0 bases removed from V and 5 bases from J, the gap between germline ends came to 7 bases. The CDR3 runs 13 residues. Looked up from germline, CDR1 is SGHTA and CDR2 is FQGNSA. CDR3 region: CASSLAPAYGYTF. The DNA of the CDR3 is TGTGCCAGCAGCTTAGCTCCGGCGTATGGCTACACCTTC.

The gene calls are TRBV7-8 and TRBJ1-6, with D uncertain. V was trimmed by 3 bases and J by 9 bases, leaving 12 bases between them. This CDR3 has 14 amino acids. Germline V gene data show CDR1 as SGHVS and CDR2 as FQNEAQ. The CDR3 protein is CASSLELRSSPLHF. DNA of the CDR3: TGTGCCAGCAGCTTGGAACTCCGAAGTTCACCCCTCCACTTT. The full variable domain, its missing parts supplied by reference TRBV7-8 and TRBJ1-6, is GAGVSQSPRYKVAKRGQDVALRCDPISGHVSLFWYQQALGQGPEFLTYFQNEAQLDKSGLPSDRFFAERPEGSVSTLKIQRTQQEDSAVYLCASSLELRSSPLHFGNGTRLTVT.

The chain combines TRBV4-1 with TRBJ2-7; a possible D gene is TRBD1 (5 bases). Germline V gene data show CDR1 as MGHRA and CDR2 as YSYEKL. Trimming removed 5 bases at V and 3 bases at J, with 8 bases between. The CDR3 sequence is 12 residues long. CDR3 nucleotide sequence: TGCGCCAGCAGCACTACAGGCTACGAGCAGTACTTC. As protein: CASSTTGYEQYF.

The V call is TRBV4-2, the J call TRBJ2-5, with 13 bases aligning to TRBD2. CDR1 LGHNA and CDR2 YNFKEQ come from the germline V gene. The length of the CDR3 is 18 residues. J lost 5 bases, V lost 0 bases, and 9 bases had no gene match. The DNA for the CDR3 is TGTGCCAGCAGCCAAGAATGGGGGACTAGCGGGGCGAAGGAGACCCAGTACTTC. Translating it yields CASSQEWGTSGAKETQYF.

CDR3 residues: CASSPSPGLPTDTQYF. In DNA, the CDR3 is TGTGCCAGTAGTCCTTCCCCGGGACTGCCCACAGATACGCAGTATTTT. The V call is TRBV19, the J call TRBJ2-3; possible D gene TRBD2, 6 bases. In germline, CDR1 is LNHDA, CDR2 SQIVND (reference sequence). The CDR3 sequence is 16 residues long. Between the trimmed V and J ends, which lost 5 bases and 2 bases, there was a span of 17 bases. The full variable domain, completed using reference TRBV19 and TRBJ2-3, is DGGITQSPKYLFRKEGQNVTLSCEQNLNHDAMYWYRQDPGQGLRLIYYSQIVNDFQKGDIAEGYSVSREKKESFPLTVTSAQKNPTAFYLCASSPSPGLPTDTQYFGPGTRLTVL.

The chain employs TRBV7-9 and TRBJ2-5; TRBD1 matches 7 bases. CDR3 size: 18 residues. With V trimmed by 5 bases and J by 0 bases, 15 bases remained unmatched. The germline V gene has CDR1 SEHNR and CDR2 FQNEAQ (reference sequence). The CDR3 region has the DNA TGTGCCAGCAGCCCCCCTGCAGGGGGTAACCATAACCAAGAGACCCAGTACTTC. Protein sequence: CASSPPAGGNHNQETQYF.

The chain has TRBV7-2 and TRBJ1-2; D unclear. Trimming stripped 0 bases from V and 8 bases from J, with 16 bases between. The length of the CDR3 is 15 residues. The V gene's germline CDR1 is SGHTA and CDR2 FQGNSA. CDR3 nucleotides: TGTGCCAGCAGCTTAGCGCTCCCGGGATTGCTAGGCTACACCTTC. Translated, it gives CASSLALPGLLGYTF.

This clone has just a few counts. The rearrangement uses TRBV11-2 and TRBJ1-6, with 9 nucleotides matching TRBD1. The V and J ends lost 4 bases and 5 bases, in that order; junction bases with no gene match: 3. The length of the CDR3 is 15 residues. Looked up from germline, CDR1 is SGHAT and CDR2 is FQNNGV. The CDR3 loop reads CASSSRTGDNSPLHF. In nucleotides, the CDR3 is TGTGCCAGCAGCTCCCGGACAGGGGATAATTCACCCCTCCACTTT.

The chain carries TRBV12-3 or TRBV12-4 and TRBJ1-1; maybe TRBD1 (6 bases). CDR3 size: 13 residues. Trimming pared 3 bases from V and 10 bases from J, leaving 15 bases between. CDR3 region: CASSLAGVTGAFF. The DNA for the CDR3 is TGTGCCAGCAGTTTGGCAGGGGTCACCGGAGCTTTCTTT.

V gene TRBV24-1 combines with J gene TRBJ2-5; D is perhaps TRBD2 (6 bases). This CDR3 has 13 amino acids. Germline lookup yields CDR1 KGHDR and CDR2 SFDVKD. Trimming shortened V by 9 bases and J by 5 bases, and 15 bases separated the two germline ends. The CDR3 sequence: CATANPGEETQYF. CDR3 DNA: TGTGCCACCGCTAACCCGGGAGAGGAGACCCAGTACTTC.

The gene calls are TRBV5-1 and TRBJ1-1; unclear D gene. Germline values: CDR1 SGHRS, CDR2 YFSETQ. This CDR3 spans 13 amino acids. V lost 3 bases to trimming and J lost 2 bases, with 8 bases between them. CDR3 loop: CASSSGSNTEAFF. The CDR3 DNA is TGCGCCAGCAGCTCGGGGAGTAACACTGAAGCTTTCTTT.

J is TRBJ1-4 and V is TRBV15; the D is unclear. The germline V gene encodes CDR1 LNHNV and CDR2 YYDKDF (reference sequence). The CDR3 length is 14 residues. V shed 1 base and J shed 7 bases, with 10 bases lying between them. The CDR3 reads CATSRGTLGEKLFF. CDR3 nucleotides: TGTGCCACCAGCAGAGGCACCCTCGGTGAAAAACTGTTTTTT.

The chain links TRBV19 to TRBJ2-3; possibly TRBD1 or TRBD2 for D (5 bases each). CDR3 length: 14 amino acids. V lost 5 bases and J lost 2, with 11 bases in between. The germline V gene encodes CDR1 LNHDA and CDR2 SQIVND (reference sequence). CDR3 amino acids: CASSVGPYTDTQYF. CDR3 nucleotide sequence: TGTGCCAGTAGTGTGGGACCGTACACAGATACGCAGTATTTT.

The gene calls are TRBV2 and TRBJ2-1; tentative D call: TRBD1 (5 bases). Germline V CDR1 and CDR2: SNHLY, FYNNEI. V was cut by 6 bases and J by 10 bases, with 13 bases left in between. The CDR3 sequence is 12 residues long. CDR3: CASRPPGIEQFF. The DNA of the CDR3 is TGTGCCAGCAGGCCCCCAGGGATAGAGCAGTTCTTC.